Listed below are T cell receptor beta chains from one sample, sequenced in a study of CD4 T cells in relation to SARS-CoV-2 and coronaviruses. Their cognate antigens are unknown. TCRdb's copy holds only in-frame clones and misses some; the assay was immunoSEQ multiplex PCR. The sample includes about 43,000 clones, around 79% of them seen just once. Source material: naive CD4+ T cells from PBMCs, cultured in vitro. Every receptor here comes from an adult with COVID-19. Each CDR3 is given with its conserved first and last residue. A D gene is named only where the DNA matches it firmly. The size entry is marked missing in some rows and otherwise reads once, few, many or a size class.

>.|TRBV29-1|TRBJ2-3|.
CSAWRGTQYF
TGCAGCGCCTGGAGGGGTACGCAGTATTTT
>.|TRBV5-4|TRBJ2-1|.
CASSGSLAGRYNEQFF
TGTGCCAGCAGCGGGTCGCTAGCAGGGAGATACAATGAGCAGTTCTTC
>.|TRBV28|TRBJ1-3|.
CASSPFGGGNTIYF
TGTGCCAGCAGTCCGTTTGGTGGTGGAAACACCATATATTTT
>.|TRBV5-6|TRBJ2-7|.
CASSLDLSGINHYEQYF
TGTGCCAGCAGCTTGGATCTTTCAGGGATTAACCACTACGAGCAGTACTTC
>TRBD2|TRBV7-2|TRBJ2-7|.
CASSLVGLVGEQYF
TGTGCCAGCAGCTTAGTGGGACTAGTGGGCGAGCAGTACTTC
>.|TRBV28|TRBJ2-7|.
CATQGYEQYF
TGTGCCACCCAGGGTTACGAGCAGTACTTC
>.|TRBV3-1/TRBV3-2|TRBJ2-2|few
CASSQLAAGELFF
TGTGCCAGCAGCCAACTAGCTGCCGGGGAGCTGTTTTTT
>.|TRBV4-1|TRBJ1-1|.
CASSPLSTGTEAFF
TGCGCCAGCAGCCCCCTGTCAACCGGGACTGAAGCTTTCTTT
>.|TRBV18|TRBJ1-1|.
CASSPDSGINEAFF
TGTGCCAGCTCACCAGACTCCGGGATCAACGAAGCTTTCTTT
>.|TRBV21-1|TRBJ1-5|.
CASSTEYVSPRRHPNQPQHF
TGTGCCAGCAGCACCGAATACGTAAGTCCGAGGAGACACCCTAATCAGCCCCAGCATTTT
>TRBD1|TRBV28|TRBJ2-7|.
CASSSGQGSYEQYF
TGTGCCAGCAGTTCCGGACAGGGTTCCTACGAGCAGTACTTC
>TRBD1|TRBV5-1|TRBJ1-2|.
CASSLVTGGDGYTF
TGCGCCAGCAGCCTAGTCACAGGGGGCGATGGCTACACCTTC
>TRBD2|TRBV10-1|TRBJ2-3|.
CASSESKSWYGVTGGTDTQYF
TGCGCCAGCAGTGAGTCGAAGAGTTGGTACGGTGTCACGGGGGGGACAGATACGCAGTATTTT
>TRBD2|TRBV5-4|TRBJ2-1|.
CASTARGGTSSYNEQFF
TGTGCCAGCACCGCGCGGGGAGGGACTAGCTCCTACAATGAGCAGTTCTTC
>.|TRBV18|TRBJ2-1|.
CASSPPSPNNEQFF
TGTGCCAGCTCACCACCGTCCCCGAACAATGAGCAGTTCTTC